One T cell receptor (beta chain) is described in this entry. Its antigen remains unidentified. Germline values: CDR1 LNHDA, CDR2 SQIVND (reference sequence). The CDR3 spans 15 residues. Trimming took off 1 base at V and 2 bases at J, with 11 bases between the two ends. This entry is derived from a study of blood T cells in healthy people across ages. Study-level points and caveats: Compared with aged donors, long-lived donors showed fewer expanded clones, suggesting selection.

A second about 7 to 12 cycle PCR used barcoded and J-beta primers. Template switching added a 12-random-nucleotide identifier to every cDNA molecule. MiXCR, applied by TCRdb to the 5' RACE reads, yields one record per CDR3 protein. The sample consists of about 570,000 distinct CDR3 sequences, 25% to 30% of them appearing once. The specimen sequenced was blood. J is TRBJ1-1 and V is TRBV19; D might be TRBD1 (5 bases). This clonotype was sampled from a woman in her 70s in good health. CDR3 protein: CASSIGGRVNTEAFF. The CDR3 nucleotides read TGTGCCAGTAGTATAGGAGGCAGGGTCAACACTGAAGCTTTCTTT.